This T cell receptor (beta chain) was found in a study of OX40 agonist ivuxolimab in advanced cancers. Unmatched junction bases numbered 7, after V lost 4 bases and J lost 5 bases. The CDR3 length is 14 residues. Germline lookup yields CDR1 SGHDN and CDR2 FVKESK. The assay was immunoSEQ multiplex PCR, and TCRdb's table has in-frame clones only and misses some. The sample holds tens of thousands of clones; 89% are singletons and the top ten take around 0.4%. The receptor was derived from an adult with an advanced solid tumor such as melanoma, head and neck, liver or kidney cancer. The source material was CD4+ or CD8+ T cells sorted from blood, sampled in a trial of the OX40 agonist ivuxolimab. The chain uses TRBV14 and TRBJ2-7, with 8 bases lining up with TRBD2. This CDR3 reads CASSPFSGIDEQYF. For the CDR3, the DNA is TGTGCCAGCAGCCCCTTTAGCGGGATCGACGAGCAGTACTTC.